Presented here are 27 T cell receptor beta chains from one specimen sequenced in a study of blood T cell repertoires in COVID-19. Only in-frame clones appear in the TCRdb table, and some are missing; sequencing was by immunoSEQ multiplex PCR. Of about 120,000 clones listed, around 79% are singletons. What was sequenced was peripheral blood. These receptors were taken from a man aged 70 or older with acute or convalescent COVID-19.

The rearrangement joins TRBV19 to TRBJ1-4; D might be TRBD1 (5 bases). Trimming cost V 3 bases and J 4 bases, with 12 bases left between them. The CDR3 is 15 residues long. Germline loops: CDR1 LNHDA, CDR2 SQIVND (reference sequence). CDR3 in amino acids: CASSIQGSNNEKLFF. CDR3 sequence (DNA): TGTGCCAGTAGTATTCAGGGCAGCAATAATGAAAAACTGTTTTTT.

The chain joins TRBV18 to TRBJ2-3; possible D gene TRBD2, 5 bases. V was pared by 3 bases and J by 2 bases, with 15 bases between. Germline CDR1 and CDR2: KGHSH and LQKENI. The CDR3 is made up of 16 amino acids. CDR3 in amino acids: CASSPEDLRYTDTQYF. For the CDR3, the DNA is TGTGCCAGCTCACCGGAGGACCTGCGATACACAGATACGCAGTATTTT.

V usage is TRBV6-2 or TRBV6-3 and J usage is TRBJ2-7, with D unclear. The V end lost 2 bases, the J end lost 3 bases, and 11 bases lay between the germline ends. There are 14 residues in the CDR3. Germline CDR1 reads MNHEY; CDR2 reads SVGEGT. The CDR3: CASSYLISGYEQYF. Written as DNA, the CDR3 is TGTGCCAGCAGTTACCTCATTTCCGGCTACGAGCAGTACTTC.

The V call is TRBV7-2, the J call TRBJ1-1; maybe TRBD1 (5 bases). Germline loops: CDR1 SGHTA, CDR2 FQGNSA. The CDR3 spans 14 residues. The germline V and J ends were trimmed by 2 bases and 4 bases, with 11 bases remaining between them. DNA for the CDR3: TGTGCCAGCAGCTTATTAAGGAGGGGCACTGAAGCTTTCTTT. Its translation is CASSLLRRGTEAFF.

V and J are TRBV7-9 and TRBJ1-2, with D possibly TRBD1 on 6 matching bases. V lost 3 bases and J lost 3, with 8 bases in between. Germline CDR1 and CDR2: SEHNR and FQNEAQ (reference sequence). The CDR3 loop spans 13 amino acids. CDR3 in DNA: TGTGCCAGCAGCTTGGACAGAGACTATGGCTACACCTTC. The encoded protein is CASSLDRDYGYTF.

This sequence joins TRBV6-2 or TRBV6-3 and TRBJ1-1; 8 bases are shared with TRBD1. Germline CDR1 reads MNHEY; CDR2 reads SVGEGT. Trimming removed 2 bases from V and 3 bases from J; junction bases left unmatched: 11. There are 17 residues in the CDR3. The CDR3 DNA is TGTGCCAGCAGTTACCGGGAAGGACAGGGCTGGGACACTGAAGCTTTCTTT. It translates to CASSYREGQGWDTEAFF.

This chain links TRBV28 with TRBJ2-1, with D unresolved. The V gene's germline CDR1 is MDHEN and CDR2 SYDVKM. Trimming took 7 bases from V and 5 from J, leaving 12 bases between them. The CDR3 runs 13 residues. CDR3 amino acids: CASTHSSNNEQFF. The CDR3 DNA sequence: TGTGCCAGCACCCACTCTAGTAACAATGAGCAGTTCTTC. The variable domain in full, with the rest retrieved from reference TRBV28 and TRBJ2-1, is DVKVTQSSRYLVKRTGEKVFLECVQDMDHENMFWYRQDPGLGLRLIYFSYDVKMKEKGDIPEGYSVSREKKERFSLILESASTNQTSMYLCASTHSSNNEQFFGPGTRLTVL.

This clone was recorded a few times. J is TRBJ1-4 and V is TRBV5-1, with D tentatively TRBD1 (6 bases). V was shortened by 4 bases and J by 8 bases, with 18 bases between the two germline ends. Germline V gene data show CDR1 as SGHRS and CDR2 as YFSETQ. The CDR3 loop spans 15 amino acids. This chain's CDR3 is CASSRAPGEGEKLFF. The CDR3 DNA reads TGCGCCAGCAGCAGGGCCCCAGGGGAGGGCGAAAAACTGTTTTTT.

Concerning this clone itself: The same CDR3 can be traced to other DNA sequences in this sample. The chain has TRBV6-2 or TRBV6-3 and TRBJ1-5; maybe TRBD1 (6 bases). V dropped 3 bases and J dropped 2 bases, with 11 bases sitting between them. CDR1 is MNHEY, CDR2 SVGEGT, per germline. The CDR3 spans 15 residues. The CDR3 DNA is TGTGCCAGCAGTTATGGGTCAGGGGGCAATCAGCCCCAGCATTTT. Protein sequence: CASSYGSGGNQPQHF.

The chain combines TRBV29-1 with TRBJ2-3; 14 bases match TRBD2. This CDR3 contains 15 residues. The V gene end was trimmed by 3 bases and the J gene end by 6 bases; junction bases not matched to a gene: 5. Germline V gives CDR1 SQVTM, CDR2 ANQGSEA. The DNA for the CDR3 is TGCAGCGTTGAGGGACTAGCGGGGGTAGACGATACGCAGTATTTT. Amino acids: CSVEGLAGVDDTQYF.

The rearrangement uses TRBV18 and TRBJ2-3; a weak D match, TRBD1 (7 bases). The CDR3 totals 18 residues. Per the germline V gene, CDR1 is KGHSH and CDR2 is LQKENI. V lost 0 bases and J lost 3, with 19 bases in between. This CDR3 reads CASSPPTWQGGETDTQYF. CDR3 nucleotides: TGTGCCAGCTCACCACCGACCTGGCAGGGGGGAGAGACAGATACGCAGTATTTT.

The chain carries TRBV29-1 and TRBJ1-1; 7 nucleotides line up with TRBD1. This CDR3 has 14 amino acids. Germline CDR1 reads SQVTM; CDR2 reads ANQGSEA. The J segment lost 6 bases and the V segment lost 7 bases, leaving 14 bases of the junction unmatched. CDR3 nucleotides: TGCAGCGCCGGAAGGGGAAGGGGGCGCGCTGAAGCTTTCTTT. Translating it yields CSAGRGRGRAEAFF.

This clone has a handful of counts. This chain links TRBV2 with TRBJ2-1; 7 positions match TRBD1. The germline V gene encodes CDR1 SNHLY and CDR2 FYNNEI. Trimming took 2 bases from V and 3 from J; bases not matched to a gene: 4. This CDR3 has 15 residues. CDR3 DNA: TGTGCCAGCAGTGAAACAGGGGTAGGCTACAATGAGCAGTTCTTC. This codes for CASSETGVGYNEQFF.

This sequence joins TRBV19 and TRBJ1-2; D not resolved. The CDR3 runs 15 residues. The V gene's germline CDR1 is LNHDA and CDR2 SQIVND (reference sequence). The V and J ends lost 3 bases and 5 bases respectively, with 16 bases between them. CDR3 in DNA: TGTGCCAGTAGTATGGGTGACTCAACGATTTATGGCTACACCTTC. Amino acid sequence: CASSMGDSTIYGYTF.

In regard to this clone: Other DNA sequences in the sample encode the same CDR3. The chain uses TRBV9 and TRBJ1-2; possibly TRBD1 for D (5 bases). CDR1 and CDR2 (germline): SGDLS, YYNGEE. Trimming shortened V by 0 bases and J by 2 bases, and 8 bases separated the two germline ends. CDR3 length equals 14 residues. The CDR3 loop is CASSVDPGNYGYTF. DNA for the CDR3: TGTGCCAGCAGCGTAGATCCAGGGAACTATGGCTACACCTTC.

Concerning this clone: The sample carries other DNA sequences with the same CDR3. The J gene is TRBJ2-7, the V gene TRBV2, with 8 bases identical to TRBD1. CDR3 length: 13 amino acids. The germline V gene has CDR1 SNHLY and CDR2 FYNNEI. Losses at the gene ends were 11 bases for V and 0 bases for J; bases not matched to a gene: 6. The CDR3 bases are TGTGCCGGGGCAGGGGGCCTCTCCTACGAGCAGTACTTC. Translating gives CAGAGGLSYEQYF.

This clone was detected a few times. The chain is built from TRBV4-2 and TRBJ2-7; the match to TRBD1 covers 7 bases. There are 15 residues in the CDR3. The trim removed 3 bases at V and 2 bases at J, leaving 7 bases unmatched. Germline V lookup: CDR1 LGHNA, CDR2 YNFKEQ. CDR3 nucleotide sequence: TGTGCCAGCAGCCACGCTGAAGGACAGGCCTACGAGCAGTACTTC. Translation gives CASSHAEGQAYEQYF.

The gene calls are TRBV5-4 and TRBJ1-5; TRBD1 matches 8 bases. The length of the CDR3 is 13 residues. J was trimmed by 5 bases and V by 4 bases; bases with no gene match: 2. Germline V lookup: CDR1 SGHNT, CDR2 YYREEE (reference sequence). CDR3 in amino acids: CASSRGQDQPQHF. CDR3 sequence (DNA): TGTGCCAGCAGCCGGGGACAGGATCAGCCCCAGCATTTT.

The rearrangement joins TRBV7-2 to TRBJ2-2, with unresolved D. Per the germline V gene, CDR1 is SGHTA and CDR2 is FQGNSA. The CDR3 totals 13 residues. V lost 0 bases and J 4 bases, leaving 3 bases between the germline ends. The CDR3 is CASSLASTGELFF. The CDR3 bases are TGTGCCAGCAGCTTAGCCAGCACCGGGGAGCTGTTTTTT.

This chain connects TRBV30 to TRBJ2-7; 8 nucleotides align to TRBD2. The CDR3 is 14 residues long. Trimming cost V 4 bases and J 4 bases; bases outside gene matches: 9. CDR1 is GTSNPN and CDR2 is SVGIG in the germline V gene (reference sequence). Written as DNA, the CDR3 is TGTGCCTGGACCTTAGCGGGGCCAGGGTACGAGCAGTACTTC. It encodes CAWTLAGPGYEQYF.

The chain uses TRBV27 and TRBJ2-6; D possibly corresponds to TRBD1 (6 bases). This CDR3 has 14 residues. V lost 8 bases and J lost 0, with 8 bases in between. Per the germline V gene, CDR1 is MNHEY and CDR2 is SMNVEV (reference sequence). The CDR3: CASGDTSGANVLTF. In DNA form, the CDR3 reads TGTGCCAGCGGGGACACCTCTGGGGCCAACGTCCTGACTTTC.

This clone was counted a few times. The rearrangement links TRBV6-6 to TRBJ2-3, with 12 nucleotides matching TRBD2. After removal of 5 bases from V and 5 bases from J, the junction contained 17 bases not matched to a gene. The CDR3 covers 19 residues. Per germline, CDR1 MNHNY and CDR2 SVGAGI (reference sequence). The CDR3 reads CASSPPKTLAGGLIDTQYF. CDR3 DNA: TGTGCCAGCAGTCCCCCGAAGACCCTAGCGGGGGGGCTCATAGATACGCAGTATTTT.

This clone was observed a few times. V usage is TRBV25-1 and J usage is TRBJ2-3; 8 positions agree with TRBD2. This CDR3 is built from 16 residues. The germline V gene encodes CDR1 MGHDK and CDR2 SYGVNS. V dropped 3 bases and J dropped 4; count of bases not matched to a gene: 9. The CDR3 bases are TGTGCCAGCAGTGAGGTGACTAGCGTTGGCGCAGATACGCAGTATTTT. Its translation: CASSEVTSVGADTQYF. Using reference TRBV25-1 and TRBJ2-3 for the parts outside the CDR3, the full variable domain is EADIYQTPRYLVIGTGKKITLECSQTMGHDKMYWYQQDPGMELHLIHYSYGVNSTEKGDLSSESTVSRIRTEHFPLTLESARPSHTSQYLCASSEVTSVGADTQYFGPGTRLTVL.

DNA for the CDR3: TGTGCCAGCAGTGAAAGGACAGGGAGTTACGAGCAGTACTTC. Translation gives CASSERTGSYEQYF. The chain links TRBV6-1 to TRBJ2-7, with 8 bases identical to TRBD1. Germline CDR1 is MNHNS and CDR2 is SASEGT. V was pared by 2 bases and J by 4 bases, with 4 bases of the junction left unmatched. The CDR3 contains 14 residues.

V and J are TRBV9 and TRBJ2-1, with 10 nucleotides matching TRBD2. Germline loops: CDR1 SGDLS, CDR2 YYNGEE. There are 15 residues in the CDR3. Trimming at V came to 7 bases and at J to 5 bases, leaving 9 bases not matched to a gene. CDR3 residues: CASGFGLAGDNEQFF. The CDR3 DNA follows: TGTGCCAGCGGATTTGGGCTAGCGGGGGACAATGAGCAGTTCTTC. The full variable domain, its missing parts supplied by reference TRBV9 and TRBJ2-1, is DSGVTQTPKHLITATGQRVTLRCSPRSGDLSVYWYQQSLDQGLQFLIQYYNGEERAKGNILERFSAQQFPDLHSELNLSSLELGDSALYFCASGFGLAGDNEQFFGPGTRLTVL.

The CDR3 region is CATRTTGAPEKLFF. The CDR3 coding sequence is TGCGCCACTCGAACGACAGGGGCGCCTGAAAAACTGTTTTTT. The V call is TRBV5-1, the J call TRBJ1-4, with 8 positions matching TRBD1. Unmatched junction bases numbered 11, after V lost 9 bases and J lost 7 bases. The CDR3 length is 14 residues. Germline V lookup: CDR1 SGHRS, CDR2 YFSETQ. The whole variable domain, filled in from reference TRBV5-1 and TRBJ1-4, reads KAGVTQTPRYLIKTRGQQVTLSCSPISGHRSVSWYQQTPGQGLQFLFEYFSETQRNKGNFPGRFSGRQFSNSRSEMNVSTLELGDSALYLCATRTTGAPEKLFFGSGTQLSVL.

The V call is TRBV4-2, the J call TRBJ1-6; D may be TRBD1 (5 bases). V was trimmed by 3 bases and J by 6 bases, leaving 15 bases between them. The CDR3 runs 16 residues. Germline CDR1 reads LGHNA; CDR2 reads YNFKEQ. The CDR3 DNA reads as TGTGCCAGCAGCCAGGATACCCCACAGGCTAATTCACCCCTCCACTTT. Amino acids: CASSQDTPQANSPLHF.